The next 30 T cell receptor beta chains were all read from a single sample in a study of cytotoxic CD8 clonotypes in ibrutinib-treated CLL. Some clones are missing from TCRdb's copy, which holds only in-frame ones; the method was immunoSEQ multiplex PCR. The table lists more than 85,000 clones, 77% of them singletons. This material consisted of PBMCs, taken after 24 months of ibrutinib treatment. These receptors came from a human donor with chronic lymphocytic leukemia.

This clone has at least ten counts. The V call is TRBV7-3, the J call TRBJ2-3; 9 nucleotides agree with TRBD2. V shed 5 bases, J shed 3 bases, and the junction held 6 bases outside the gene matches. The germline V gene encodes CDR1 SGHTA and CDR2 FQGTGA. This CDR3 is 15 amino acids long. The CDR3 coding sequence is TGTGCCAGCAGCCAAGCGGGAGGACCGACAGATACGCAGTATTTT. It encodes CASSQAGGPTDTQYF. The full variable domain, with the rest looked up from reference TRBV7-3 and TRBJ2-3, is GAGVSQTPSNKVTEKGKYVELRCDPISGHTALYWYRQSLGQGPEFLIYFQGTGAADDSGLPNDRFFAVRPEGSVSTLKIQRTERGDSAVYLCASSQAGGPTDTQYFGPGTRLTVL.

Comments on this clone: This sample includes further DNA sequences coding for the same CDR3. V gene TRBV28 combines with J gene TRBJ1-4; D gene uncertain. CDR3 length: 13 amino acids. Trimming shortened V by 6 bases and J by 4 bases, and 9 bases separated the two germline ends. Germline assignment: CDR1 MDHEN and CDR2 SYDVKM. The CDR3 DNA reads TGTGCCAGCAGCCCTTATGTTAATGAAAAACTGTTTTTT. It translates to CASSPYVNEKLFF. The whole variable domain, filled in from reference TRBV28 and TRBJ1-4, reads DVKVTQSSRYLVKRTGEKVFLECVQDMDHENMFWYRQDPGLGLRLIYFSYDVKMKEKGDIPEGYSVSREKKERFSLILESASTNQTSMYLCASSPYVNEKLFFGSGTQLSVL.

The chain employs TRBV4-1 and TRBJ2-5; the D is unclear. The CDR3 runs to 12 residues. Trimming pared 0 bases from V and 5 bases from J, leaving 4 bases between. CDR1 and CDR2 (germline): MGHRA, YSYEKL. The CDR3 region has the DNA TGCGCCAGCAGCCAAGATCCGGAGACCCAGTACTTC. It translates to CASSQDPETQYF.

The chain joins TRBV5-1 to TRBJ2-3; 12 nucleotides match TRBD2. V gave up 4 bases and J gave up 3 bases; unmatched junction bases: 6. The CDR3 spans 16 residues. The germline V gene has CDR1 SGHRS and CDR2 YFSETQ. The CDR3 nucleotides are TGCGCCAGCAGCGCCTTACTAGCGGGAGGTACAGATACGCAGTATTTT. Encoded protein: CASSALLAGGTDTQYF.

As to this clone: A read error may explain this, as a much larger clone is one base away. The V and J genes are TRBV2 and TRBJ1-2, with 9 bases fitting TRBD1. The CDR3 sequence is 14 residues long. Per germline, CDR1 SNHLY and CDR2 FYNNEI. The CDR3 nucleotides read TGTGCCAGCAGGGGGGGACAGGGCACATATGGCTACATCTTC. The encoded protein is CASRGGQGTYGYIF.

The chain employs TRBV10-1 and TRBJ2-5; D unresolved. Germline V CDR1 and CDR2: WNHNN, SYGVQD (reference sequence). The CDR3 has 14 residues. Deletions cut 0 bases from V and 1 base from J, with 6 bases between. CDR3 in DNA: TGCGCCAGCAGTGAGTCGAACAGCCAAGAGACCCAGTACTTC. It translates to CASSESNSQETQYF.

The chain combines TRBV19 with TRBJ1-1; TRBD1 might be the D (6 bases). Germline V gene lookup returns CDR1 LNHDA and CDR2 SQIVND (reference sequence). This CDR3 spans 15 amino acids. The ends were cut back, 4 bases at V and 1 base at J, with 13 bases in the middle. In nucleotides, the CDR3 is TGTGCCAGTAGTAGACTTCAGGGGAGGAACACTGAAGCTTTCTTT. This gives the protein CASSRLQGRNTEAFF.

The V call is TRBV6-1, the J call TRBJ1-1, with D possibly being TRBD1 (6 bases). Deletions cut 6 bases from V and 4 bases from J, with 18 bases between. CDR3 length: 15 amino acids. Germline assignment: CDR1 MNHNS and CDR2 SASEGT. The CDR3: CASRRDGQTVTEAFF. The CDR3 DNA reads TGTGCCAGCAGGAGGGACGGACAGACGGTCACTGAAGCTTTCTTT.

The chain joins TRBV4-1 to TRBJ2-7; D call uncertain. This CDR3 comprises 13 residues. Germline lookup yields CDR1 MGHRA and CDR2 YSYEKL. V was trimmed by 2 bases and J by 0 bases, leaving 5 bases between them. As DNA, the CDR3 is TGCGCCAGCAGCCAATTCAACTCCTACGAGCAGTACTTC. It encodes CASSQFNSYEQYF.

This clone turned up a few times. The rearrangement uses TRBV28 and TRBJ2-1; D may be TRBD1 or TRBD2 (6 bases each). This CDR3 is built from 16 residues. Trimming stripped 7 bases from V and 3 bases from J, with 19 bases between. Germline V CDR1 and CDR2: MDHEN, SYDVKM. The CDR3 DNA reads TGTGCCAGCACCCTCGGAGGGGGTCCCATCTACAATGAGCAGTTCTTC. Amino acid sequence: CASTLGGGPIYNEQFF. Full variable domain (outside the CDR3, taken from reference TRBV28 and TRBJ2-1): DVKVTQSSRYLVKRTGEKVFLECVQDMDHENMFWYRQDPGLGLRLIYFSYDVKMKEKGDIPEGYSVSREKKERFSLILESASTNQTSMYLCASTLGGGPIYNEQFFGPGTRLTVL.

V usage is TRBV19 and J usage is TRBJ2-7, with 11 bases aligning to TRBD2. CDR1 is LNHDA and CDR2 is SQIVND in the germline V gene (reference sequence). With V trimmed by 5 bases and J by 0 bases, 12 bases remained unmatched. There are 18 residues in the CDR3. The CDR3 nucleotides read TGTGCCAGTAGTTCGCACCAAACCCTAGCGGGGGGCTCCTACGAGCAGTACTTC. Protein product: CASSSHQTLAGGSYEQYF.

V usage is TRBV28 and J usage is TRBJ2-1; a possible D gene is TRBD2 (5 bases). The CDR3 loop spans 13 amino acids. Germline-derived CDR1 and CDR2 are MDHEN and SYDVKM. V was trimmed by 7 bases and J by 5 bases, leaving 12 bases between them. This chain's CDR3 is CASTTGVHNEQFF. CDR3 nucleotides: TGTGCCAGCACCACCGGGGTTCACAATGAGCAGTTCTTC. Full variable domain (missing parts from reference TRBV28 and TRBJ2-1): DVKVTQSSRYLVKRTGEKVFLECVQDMDHENMFWYRQDPGLGLRLIYFSYDVKMKEKGDIPEGYSVSREKKERFSLILESASTNQTSMYLCASTTGVHNEQFFGPGTRLTVL.

This chain joins TRBV6-5 and TRBJ2-7; D uncertain. Trimming took 0 bases from V and 2 from J, leaving 8 bases between them. CDR1 is MNHEY, CDR2 SVGAGI, per germline. CDR3 size: 14 residues. DNA for the CDR3: TGTGCCAGCAGTTACTCCCCCGGAACCTACGAGCAGTACTTC. This gives the protein CASSYSPGTYEQYF.

This clone was seen more than once but under ten times. The CDR3 loop is CASNRMGSKNTGELFF. The CDR3 bases are TGCGCCAGCAACCGCATGGGCAGTAAGAACACCGGGGAGCTGTTTTTT. This sequence joins TRBV4-1 and TRBJ2-2; D is unresolved. Germline CDR1 reads MGHRA; CDR2 reads YSYEKL. The CDR3 has 16 amino acids. Trimming took off 7 bases at V and 1 base at J, with 16 bases between the two ends.

This chain's CDR3 is CASSLRQGGTYNSPLHF. CDR3 DNA sequence: TGTGCCAGCAGCCTGAGACAGGGTGGGACCTATAATTCACCCCTCCACTTT. The rearrangement joins TRBV28 to TRBJ1-6; 7 nucleotides match TRBD1. The CDR3 spans 17 residues. The germline V gene encodes CDR1 MDHEN and CDR2 SYDVKM. V dropped 6 bases and J dropped 2; count of bases not matched to a gene: 10.

The chain has TRBV7-2 and TRBJ1-5, with D possibly TRBD1 on 6 matching bases. V shed 3 bases and J shed 6 bases, with 15 bases lying between them. The CDR3 contains 15 residues. The germline CDR1 and CDR2 sequences are SGHTA and FQGNSA. This CDR3 is CASSLGRGISQPQHF. The DNA of the CDR3 is TGTGCCAGCAGCTTGGGAAGGGGGATATCTCAGCCCCAGCATTTT.

The J gene is TRBJ1-2, the V gene TRBV5-1; 8 bases match TRBD1. This CDR3 comprises 14 residues. V lost 0 bases, J lost 6 bases, and 4 bases stayed unmatched. The germline gives CDR1 SGHRS, CDR2 YFSETQ. The chain's CDR3 is CASSLDRGWDGYTF. CDR3 in DNA: TGCGCCAGCAGCTTGGACAGGGGGTGGGATGGCTACACCTTC.

This clone was detected only a few times. The V gene is TRBV19, the J gene TRBJ1-4; no reliable D call. The V gene lost 4 bases and the J gene lost 7 bases, with 13 bases spanning the gap. The CDR3 contains 14 residues. Germline CDR1 and CDR2: LNHDA and SQIVND (reference sequence). CDR3 loop: CASSTRRTAEKLFF. DNA of the CDR3: TGTGCCAGTAGTACAAGGAGGACGGCTGAAAAACTGTTTTTT.

The V and J genes are TRBV28 and TRBJ1-2; TRBD1 matches 7 bases. Losses at the gene ends were 4 bases for V and 1 base for J; bases not matched to a gene: 9. CDR1 and CDR2 from the germline V gene are MDHEN and SYDVKM. The CDR3 extends over 16 amino acids. Here the CDR3 DNA reads TGTGCCAGCAGTTCCCCGGGACAGTGGAATAACTATGGCTACACCTTC. This gives the protein CASSSPGQWNNYGYTF.

V gene TRBV7-9 combines with J gene TRBJ1-1, with no clear D. The CDR3 contains 14 residues. CDR1 and CDR2 from the germline V gene are SEHNR and FQNEAQ (reference sequence). V was shortened by 4 bases and J by 8 bases, with 17 bases between the two germline ends. CDR3 coding DNA: TGTGCCAGCAGCTGGGGAGGCACCGGAGAGGAAGCTTTCTTT. It yields the protein CASSWGGTGEEAFF.

This chain joins TRBV11-2 and TRBJ2-1; TRBD2 matches at 13 bases. From germline, CDR1 is SGHAT and CDR2 FQNNGV. This CDR3 contains 16 residues. Trimming took 0 bases from V and 8 from J; bases not matched to a gene: 4. Written as DNA, the CDR3 is TGTGCCAGCAGCTTAGATACTAGCGGGGGGGCCTATGAGCAGTTCTTC. The encoded protein is CASSLDTSGGAYEQFF.

The chain links TRBV5-8 to TRBJ2-5; 10 bases fit TRBD2. V lost 1 base, J lost 1 base, and 16 bases stayed unmatched. Germline CDR1 SGHTS, CDR2 YDEGEE. The CDR3 runs to 20 residues. Here the CDR3 reads CASSLKPRGLAGAFQETQYF. In DNA form, the CDR3 reads TGTGCCAGCAGCTTGAAACCTCGCGGGCTAGCGGGAGCATTCCAAGAGACCCAGTACTTC.

The V and J genes are TRBV30 and TRBJ1-4; D ambiguous. In germline, CDR1 is GTSNPN, CDR2 SVGIG (reference sequence). Trimming cost V 3 bases and J 1 base, with 6 bases left between them. The CDR3 has 13 residues. The CDR3 DNA follows: TGTGCCTGGAGAAGGGAAACTAATGAAAAACTGTTTTTT. This codes for CAWRRETNEKLFF.

The rearrangement joins TRBV5-3 to TRBJ2-5, with a tentative D call TRBD2 (6 bases). TRBV5-3 is given ORF status, its function remaining uncertain. CDR3 length equals 14 residues. Trimming removed 6 bases at V and 3 bases at J, with 15 bases between. The CDR3, as DNA: TGTGCCAGAAACCAAAGGGCGGGAAAAGAGACCCAGTACTTC. Its protein product is CARNQRAGKETQYF.

The chain joins TRBV19 to TRBJ2-5; TRBD2 is a possible D gene (6 bases). The V gene lost 5 bases and the J gene lost 7 bases, with 17 bases spanning the gap. Germline lookup yields CDR1 LNHDA and CDR2 SQIVND (reference sequence). CDR3 length: 14 amino acids. In DNA, the CDR3 is TGTGCCAGTAGTCCTAGCGCCGGGGAACCGACCCAGTACTTC. Translating it yields CASSPSAGEPTQYF. The entire variable domain, with the rest obtained from reference TRBV19 and TRBJ2-5, is as follows: DGGITQSPKYLFRKEGQNVTLSCEQNLNHDAMYWYRQDPGQGLRLIYYSQIVNDFQKGDIAEGYSVSREKKESFPLTVTSAQKNPTAFYLCASSPSAGEPTQYFGPGTRLLVL.

The V and J genes are TRBV5-1 and TRBJ2-7; 10 nucleotides line up with TRBD2. V gave up 4 bases and J gave up 2 bases; unmatched junction bases: 6. Germline loops: CDR1 SGHRS, CDR2 YFSETQ. The CDR3 consists of 15 residues. The CDR3 loop reads CASSAGLATTYEQYF. The CDR3 nucleotides read TGCGCCAGCAGCGCGGGACTAGCGACAACCTACGAGCAGTACTTC.

CDR3: CASSETLGNSAYEQYF. The CDR3 region has the DNA TGTGCCAGCAGCGAGACTTTAGGGAACTCGGCCTACGAGCAGTACTTC. This chain uses TRBV11-2 with TRBJ2-7; D remains ambiguous. The germline gives CDR1 SGHAT, CDR2 FQNNGV. The CDR3 is 16 amino acids. V was pared by 5 bases and J by 2 bases, with 19 bases between. Using reference TRBV11-2 and TRBJ2-7 for the parts outside the CDR3, the full variable domain is EAGVAQSPRYKIIEKRQSVAFWCNPISGHATLYWYQQILGQGPKLLIQFQNNGVVDDSQLPKDRFSAERLKGVDSTLKIQPAKLEDSAVYLCASSETLGNSAYEQYFGPGTRLTVT.

The genes are TRBV5-1 and TRBJ2-5; 12 nucleotides match TRBD2. Trimming at V came to 1 base and at J to 3 bases, leaving 4 bases not matched to a gene. Germline V CDR1 and CDR2: SGHRS, YFSETQ. The CDR3 totals 16 residues. The CDR3 spells CASSLLASGREETQYF. In DNA form, the CDR3 reads TGCGCCAGCAGCTTGCTGGCTAGCGGGAGGGAAGAGACCCAGTACTTC.

The V gene is TRBV19, the J gene TRBJ1-2; a weak D match, TRBD1 (6 bases). CDR1 and CDR2 from the germline V gene are LNHDA and SQIVND (reference sequence). V lost 0 bases to trimming and J lost 6 bases, with 17 bases between them. The CDR3 length is 16 residues. DNA of the CDR3: TGTGCCAGTAGTATAGATACGGGACACCGGCGCGATGGCTACACCTTC. This encodes CASSIDTGHRRDGYTF.

The chain links TRBV11-2 to TRBJ1-6; D uncertain. This CDR3 region has 16 residues. The germline gives CDR1 SGHAT, CDR2 FQNNGV. Trimming took off 6 bases at V and 7 bases at J, with 19 bases between the two ends. The CDR3 nucleotides read TGTGCCAGCAGATCCCGAGCGGGAACCCCAAATTCACCCCTCCACTTT. Encoded protein: CASRSRAGTPNSPLHF.